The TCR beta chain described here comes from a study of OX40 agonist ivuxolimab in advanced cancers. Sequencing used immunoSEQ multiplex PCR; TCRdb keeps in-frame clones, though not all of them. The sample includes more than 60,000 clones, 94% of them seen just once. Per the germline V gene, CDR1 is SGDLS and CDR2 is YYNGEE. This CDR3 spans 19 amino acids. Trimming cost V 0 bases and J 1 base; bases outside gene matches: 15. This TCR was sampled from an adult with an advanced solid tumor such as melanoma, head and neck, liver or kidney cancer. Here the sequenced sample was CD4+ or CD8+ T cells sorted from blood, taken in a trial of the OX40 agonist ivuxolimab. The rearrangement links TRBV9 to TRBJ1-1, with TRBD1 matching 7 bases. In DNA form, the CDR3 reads TGTGCCAGCAGCGTAGGGGACAGACCTATTCGGGCACAGAACACTGAAGCTTTCTTT. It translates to CASSVGDRPIRAQNTEAFF.